The 28 T cell receptor beta chains below all came from one sample that was sequenced in a study of long-term antiretroviral therapy in people with HIV. Researchers ran immunoSEQ v3.0 at survey level. Sequencing was performed with immunoSEQ multiplex PCR; in TCRdb, only in-frame clones are kept and a portion is missing. The sample records tens of thousands of clones, over 75% being singletons. The specimen was unsorted PBMCs, collected 0.3 years after starting antiretroviral therapy. The receptor set was obtained from a man aged 45-65 years with HIV.

This chain connects TRBV5-1 to TRBJ2-7; 8 bases are a match to TRBD1. This CDR3 spans 14 amino acids. The germline gives CDR1 SGHRS, CDR2 YFSETQ. V was pared by 4 bases and J by 6 bases, with 9 bases of the junction left unmatched. CDR3 sequence (DNA): TGCGCCAGCAGCCCCTGGACAGGGAGGAGCGAGCAGTACTTC. It yields the protein CASSPWTGRSEQYF.

The rearrangement uses TRBV11-2 and TRBJ2-3, with D uncertain. The CDR3 sequence is 15 residues long. Germline assignment: CDR1 SGHAT and CDR2 FQNNGV. V lost 0 bases to trimming and J lost 0 bases, with 7 bases between them. Written as DNA, the CDR3 is TGTGCCAGCAGCTTAGAGGACGCTAGCACAGATACGCAGTATTTT. Its protein is CASSLEDASTDTQYF.

The chain is built from TRBV5-1 and TRBJ2-2; a weak D match, TRBD1 (5 bases). The CDR3 consists of 14 residues. Germline V gene data show CDR1 as SGHRS and CDR2 as YFSETQ. Trimming took 7 bases from V and 4 from J, leaving 14 bases between them. The CDR3 reads CASFPGMRTGELFF. The CDR3 region has the DNA TGCGCCAGCTTCCCAGGGATGCGCACCGGGGAGCTGTTTTTT.

The chain links TRBV7-9 to TRBJ1-4; D unclear. V lost 3 bases and J lost 2, with 10 bases in between. The CDR3 loop spans 15 amino acids. CDR1 is SEHNR, CDR2 FQNEAQ, per germline (reference sequence). The CDR3 coding sequence is TGTGCCAGCAGCTTCCCTGGAGGGACTAATGAAAAACTGTTTTTT. Translating gives CASSFPGGTNEKLFF.

The rearrangement uses TRBV10-2 and TRBJ2-7, with D possibly matching TRBD1 (6 bases). The length of the CDR3 is 15 residues. CDR1 is WSHSY and CDR2 is SAAADI in the germline V gene. Trimming pared 7 bases from V and 5 bases from J, leaving 21 bases between. CDR3 in amino acids: CASIPGQTLRDEQYF. Here the CDR3 DNA reads TGCGCCAGCATTCCAGGACAGACCCTGAGGGACGAGCAGTACTTC.

The V and J genes are TRBV19 and TRBJ1-5; D remains unclear. V gave up 7 bases and J gave up 5 bases, with 9 bases separating them. Germline assignment: CDR1 LNHDA and CDR2 SQIVND (reference sequence). The CDR3 is 12 amino acids. Here the CDR3 DNA reads TGTGCCAGTACTACCGGGTATCAGCCCCAGCATTTT. It is translated as CASTTGYQPQHF.

The chain combines TRBV6-5 with TRBJ1-2; D gene ambiguous. Trimming took 3 bases from V and 1 from J, leaving 15 bases between them. This CDR3 is built from 16 residues. Germline CDR1 and CDR2: MNHEY and SVGAGI. CDR3 loop: CASSYSFRLSNYGYTF. CDR3 sequence (DNA): TGTGCCAGCAGTTATTCTTTTAGACTGAGTAACTATGGCTACACCTTC.

V usage is TRBV4-3 and J usage is TRBJ2-3, with D uncertain. The V end lost 0 bases, the J end lost 2 bases, and 9 bases lay between the germline ends. The germline CDR1 and CDR2 sequences are LGHNA and YSLEER. The CDR3 consists of 15 residues. CDR3 in DNA: TGCGCCAGCAGCCAAGAGGGCGAAATCACAGATACGCAGTATTTT. Translated, it gives CASSQEGEITDTQYF.

This chain joins TRBV6-5 and TRBJ1-1; no clear D. Germline lookup yields CDR1 MNHEY and CDR2 SVGAGI. With 6 bases removed from V and 1 base from J, the gap between germline ends came to 12 bases. CDR3 size: 14 residues. The CDR3 reads CASSPPSGNTEAFF. DNA of the CDR3: TGTGCCAGCAGCCCCCCGTCGGGGAACACTGAAGCTTTCTTT.

This clone was detected once. The V gene is TRBV4-1, the J gene TRBJ1-1, with 8 bases that match TRBD1. V gave up 5 bases and J gave up 7 bases; unmatched junction bases: 9. Per germline, CDR1 MGHRA and CDR2 YSYEKL. The CDR3 loop spans 14 amino acids. The chain's CDR3 is CASSFEDRVGEAFF. CDR3 sequence (DNA): TGCGCCAGCAGCTTTGAGGACAGGGTCGGTGAAGCTTTCTTT.

The chain uses TRBV27 and TRBJ2-4; D uncertain. Trimming removed 9 bases from V and 3 bases from J, with 12 bases in between. The length of the CDR3 is 13 residues. In germline, CDR1 is MNHEY, CDR2 SMNVEV (reference sequence). This CDR3 is CASRLIGKNIQYF. CDR3 DNA sequence: TGTGCCAGTCGCCTTATAGGCAAAAACATTCAGTACTTC.

This clone was picked up one time. This chain uses TRBV4-3 with TRBJ1-2; no clear D gene. Germline-derived CDR1 and CDR2 are LGHNA and YSLEER. The ends were cut back, 0 bases at V and 4 bases at J, with 15 bases in the middle. The length of the CDR3 is 16 residues. The DNA for the CDR3 is TGCGCCAGCAGCCAAGATTTTTTGACGGATGGCTATGGCTACACCTTC. It encodes CASSQDFLTDGYGYTF.

This clone was seen a few times. CDR3 in amino acids: CASSSAGNTYEQYF. The CDR3 DNA reads as TGTGCCAGCAGCTCCGCGGGGAATACCTACGAGCAGTACTTC. The V call is TRBV7-9, the J call TRBJ2-7; D is possibly TRBD2 (6 bases). Deletions cut 4 bases from V and 2 bases from J, with 12 bases between. Looked up from germline, CDR1 is SEHNR and CDR2 is FQNEAQ (reference sequence). CDR3 length equals 14 residues.

The chain couples TRBV6-5 to TRBJ2-7, with 10 positions matching TRBD2. V gave up 6 bases and J gave up 3 bases; unmatched junction bases: 5. This CDR3 spans 14 amino acids. Germline CDR1 reads MNHEY; CDR2 reads SVGAGI. The DNA for the CDR3 is TGTGCCAGCAGGTTAGCGGGGGGACACTACGAGCAGTACTTC. Translated, it gives CASRLAGGHYEQYF.

The count of this clone is one. The chain joins TRBV2 to TRBJ2-2; the D is unclear. Germline V CDR1 and CDR2: SNHLY, FYNNEI. Between the trimmed V and J ends, which lost 7 bases and 3 bases, there was a span of 15 bases. The CDR3 contains 15 residues. Here the CDR3 reads CASKGEAVYTGELFF. The CDR3 DNA follows: TGTGCCAGCAAGGGTGAGGCAGTCTACACCGGGGAGCTGTTTTTT.

For the CDR3, the DNA is TGTGCCAGCAGTGAGACAGCCCCGCTTGGGAAACTGTTTTTT. This translates into CASSETAPLGKLFF. V and J are TRBV6-1 and TRBJ1-4; D is perhaps TRBD1 (5 bases). V was clipped by 3 bases and J by 11 bases, with 16 bases between them. CDR3 size: 14 residues. Germline CDR1 is MNHNS and CDR2 is SASEGT.

The chain has TRBV6-4 and TRBJ2-1, with D unclear. The germline CDR1 and CDR2 sequences are MRHNA and SNTAGT. V gave up 2 bases and J gave up 10 bases, with 12 bases separating them. This CDR3 region has 13 residues. The CDR3: CASSDKGIGEQFF. In nucleotides, the CDR3 is TGTGCCAGCAGTGACAAAGGGATCGGCGAGCAGTTCTTC.

The rearrangement joins TRBV6-1 to TRBJ2-2; 10 bases align to TRBD1. The CDR3 has 14 amino acids. V lost 8 bases and J lost 5; bases outside the gene matches: 5. Germline V gene sequence: CDR1 MNHNS, CDR2 SASEGT. The CDR3 DNA reads as TGTGCCAGCCGTGGGACAGGGGCAACCGGGGAGCTGTTTTTT. This codes for CASRGTGATGELFF.

The chain couples TRBV30 to TRBJ1-2; D gene unclear. Trimming took off 0 bases at V and 3 bases at J, with 11 bases between the two ends. CDR1 and CDR2 from the germline V gene are GTSNPN and SVGIG (reference sequence). This CDR3 comprises 14 residues. Written as DNA, the CDR3 is TGTGCCTGGAGTGTCCTTCGTCGGGACTATGGCTACACCTTC. It specifies CAWSVLRRDYGYTF.

The V gene is TRBV18, the J gene TRBJ2-7, with D perhaps TRBD2 (6 bases). V lost 2 bases, J lost 0 bases, and 17 bases lay in between. Germline V gene data show CDR1 as KGHSH and CDR2 as LQKENI. This CDR3 comprises 17 residues. CDR3 bases: TGTGCCAGCTCACCAAGGCCTTTAGCGGAAAGCTCCTACGAGCAGTACTTC. Residues: CASSPRPLAESSYEQYF.

The V gene is TRBV27, the J gene TRBJ1-6, with unresolved D. The length of the CDR3 is 14 residues. Germline V gene data show CDR1 as MNHEY and CDR2 as SMNVEV (reference sequence). Trimming stripped 6 bases from V and 9 bases from J, with 15 bases between. In nucleotides, the CDR3 is TGTGCCAGCAGCCATGGCCCCTCGGGTTCACCCCTCCACTTT. Amino acids: CASSHGPSGSPLHF.

The chain has TRBV4-3 and TRBJ2-1; 16 bases are a match to TRBD2. CDR1 LGHNA and CDR2 YSLEER come from the germline V gene. Trimming cost V 4 bases and J 8 bases; bases outside gene matches: 11. The CDR3 loop spans 18 amino acids. As DNA, the CDR3 is TGCGCCAGCAGCCGAAAGGTGGGACTAGCGGGAGGGCTCCATGAGCAGTTCTTC. Its translation is CASSRKVGLAGGLHEQFF.

J is TRBJ1-2 and V is TRBV6-5; possible D gene TRBD1, 5 bases. Germline CDR1 MNHEY, CDR2 SVGAGI. The CDR3 covers 15 residues. The ends were cut back, 0 bases at V and 2 bases at J, with 10 bases in the middle. The CDR3 DNA sequence: TGTGCCAGCAGTTACTCTCTGGGGGGGAACTATGGCTACACCTTC. Its protein is CASSYSLGGNYGYTF.

A single count supports this clone. This chain's CDR3 is CASSQELLGIWVTDYGYTF. CDR3 coding DNA: TGTGCCAGCAGCCAAGAGCTTCTCGGCATCTGGGTCACAGACTATGGCTACACCTTC. The chain employs TRBV14 and TRBJ1-2; D remains ambiguous. V was cut by 0 bases and J by 3 bases, with 23 bases left in between. The CDR3 consists of 19 residues. Germline CDR1 is SGHDN and CDR2 is FVKESK.

This rearrangement joins TRBV7-9 to TRBJ1-2; D remains ambiguous. Trimming cost V 5 bases and J 4 bases, with 11 bases left between them. Per germline, CDR1 SEHNR and CDR2 FQNEAQ (reference sequence). This CDR3 region has 13 residues. The CDR3 reads CASSPGGLYGYTF. The CDR3 coding sequence is TGTGCCAGCAGCCCAGGAGGACTCTATGGCTACACCTTC.

The chain joins TRBV6-6 to TRBJ2-3, with 7 bases lining up with TRBD2. With V trimmed by 6 bases and J by 4 bases, 7 bases remained unmatched. CDR3 length: 14 amino acids. Per germline, CDR1 MNHNY and CDR2 SVGAGI (reference sequence). The CDR3 protein is CASSPAGGSDTQYF. The CDR3 nucleotides read TGTGCCAGCAGCCCGGCCGGGGGGTCAGATACGCAGTATTTT.

The genes are TRBV11-3 and TRBJ2-7, with D tentatively TRBD1 (6 bases). This CDR3 region has 18 residues. V lost 3 bases and J 3 bases, leaving 24 bases between the germline ends. Germline values: CDR1 SGHNT, CDR2 YENEEA. Here the CDR3 reads CASSFRSLQGSGLYEQYF. The CDR3 DNA reads TGTGCCAGCAGCTTTAGGTCCCTACAGGGATCGGGCCTCTACGAGCAGTACTTC.

This chain connects TRBV27 to TRBJ2-7; D remains unclear. The germline gives CDR1 MNHEY, CDR2 SMNVEV (reference sequence). The V end lost 3 bases, the J end lost 4 bases, and 10 bases lay between the germline ends. The CDR3 consists of 13 residues. The CDR3 region is CASSFRKGYEQYF. The CDR3 bases are TGTGCCAGCAGTTTCCGGAAAGGTTACGAGCAGTACTTC.